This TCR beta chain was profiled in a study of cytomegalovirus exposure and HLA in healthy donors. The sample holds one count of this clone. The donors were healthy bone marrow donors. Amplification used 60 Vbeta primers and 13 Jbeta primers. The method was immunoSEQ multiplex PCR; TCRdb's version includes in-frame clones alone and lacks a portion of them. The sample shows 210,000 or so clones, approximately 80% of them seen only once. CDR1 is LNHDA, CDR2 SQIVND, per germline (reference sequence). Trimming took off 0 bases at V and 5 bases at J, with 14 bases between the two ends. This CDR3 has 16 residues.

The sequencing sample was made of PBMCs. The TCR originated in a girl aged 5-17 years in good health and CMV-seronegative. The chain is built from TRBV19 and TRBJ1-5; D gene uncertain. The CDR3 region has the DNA TGTGCCAGTAGTATAGATCCGACACGGGGAGATCAGCCCCAGCATTTT. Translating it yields CASSIDPTRGDQPQHF.